The present TCR beta chain was sequenced within a study of blood T cell repertoires in COVID-19. Overall study context: Spain, Italy and the United States supplied samples that represented acute and convalescent COVID-19.

Patients in Seattle were enrolled during active infection, then followed longitudinally. Germline V lookup: CDR1 LNHDA, CDR2 SQIVND (reference sequence). The V and J ends lost 4 bases and 0 bases respectively, with 7 bases between them. This CDR3 contains 14 residues. In the source study's methods: Amplification from reference gene primers served as the basis for estimated nucleated cell counts. Assay used: immunoSEQ multiplex PCR; TCRdb lists only in-frame clones, some missing. V, J and clone size are those of that table, while D and trimming were read from the DNA. The profile covers around 100,000 clones, with around 74% appearing a single time and roughly 3.9% taken by the ten largest.

V gene TRBV19 combines with J gene TRBJ1-3; D call uncertain. The sequence derives from a man in his 70s with COVID-19, enrolled during active disease. The material sequenced was peripheral blood. CDR3 sequence: CASSSYHSGNTIYF. The CDR3 nucleotides read TGTGCCAGTAGTAGCTACCACTCTGGAAACACCATATATTTT.